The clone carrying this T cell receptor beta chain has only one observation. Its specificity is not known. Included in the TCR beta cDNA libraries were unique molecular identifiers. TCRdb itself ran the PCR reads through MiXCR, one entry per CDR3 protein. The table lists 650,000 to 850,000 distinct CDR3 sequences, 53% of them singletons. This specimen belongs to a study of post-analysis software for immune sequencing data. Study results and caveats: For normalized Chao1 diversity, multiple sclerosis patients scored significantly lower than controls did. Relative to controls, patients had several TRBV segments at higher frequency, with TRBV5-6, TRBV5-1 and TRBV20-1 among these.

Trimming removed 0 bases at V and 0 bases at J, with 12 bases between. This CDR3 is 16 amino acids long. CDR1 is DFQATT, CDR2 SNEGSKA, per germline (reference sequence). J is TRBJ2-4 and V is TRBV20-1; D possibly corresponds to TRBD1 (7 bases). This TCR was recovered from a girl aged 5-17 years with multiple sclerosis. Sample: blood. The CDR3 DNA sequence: TGCAGTGCTAGAGACAGGGGGGCTTTAGCCAAAAACATTCAGTACTTC. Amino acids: CSARDRGALAKNIQYF.